The rows below give T cell receptor beta chains drawn from one sample of a study of blood T cell repertoires in COVID-19. Repertoires were generated with immunoSEQ multiplex PCR, while TCRdb's copy carries only in-frame clones and drops some. The sample holds about 81,000 clones, 89% seen once. The sequenced material came from peripheral blood. These receptors were obtained from a man in his sixties or seventies with active or convalescent COVID-19. Each CDR3 is given with its conserved first and last residue. D genes are given only for firm matches. The size field is filled for only some rows; it gives once, few, many or a size class.

NA,TRBV24-1,NA,TRBJ1-5,TGTGCCACCAGTGATTGGCGCGGGGTGACCCAGCATTTT,CATSDWRGVTQHF
NA,TRBV4-2,NA,TRBJ1-1,TGTGCCAGCAGCCAAGATCCTGGGGGCGCGAACACTGAAGCTTTCTTT,CASSQDPGGANTEAFF
NA,TRBV15,NA,TRBJ2-4,TGTGCCACCAGCAGAGATCTTTTCGGGGAGGCCAAAAACATTCAGTACTTC,CATSRDLFGEAKNIQYF
TRBD1,TRBV12-5,NA,TRBJ1-5,TGTGCTAGTGCCCTGGGGCCGGGACAGGGTAGGGGTAGCAATCAGCCCCAGCATTTT,CASALGPGQGRGSNQPQHF
NA,TRBV27,NA,TRBJ1-2,TGTGCCAGCAGTGACGCCCGGGGGGATGGCTACACCTTC,CASSDARGDGYTF
NA,TRBV5-6,NA,TRBJ1-2,TGTGCCAGCAGCTATCCGGGACAAACCTTCTATGGCTACACCTTC,CASSYPGQTFYGYTF
NA,TRBV28,NA,TRBJ1-5,TGTGCCAGCAGTTTATTGTACGACAGCCTCAATCAGCCCCAGCATTTT,CASSLLYDSLNQPQHF
TRBD1,TRBV19,NA,TRBJ1-1,TGTGCCAGTATCGACAGGGGGAGGACTGAAGCTTTCTTT,CASIDRGRTEAFF
TRBD2,TRBV6-2/TRBV6-3,NA,TRBJ2-3,TGTGCCAGCAGCAACGCGGGGGGTCGGTCAGATACGCAGTATTTT,CASSNAGGRSDTQYF
NA,TRBV27,NA,TRBJ2-5,TGTGCCAGCAGTACCGGACAGTCAAAAAGGGGGGAGACCCAGTACTTC,CASSTGQSKRGETQYF
TRBD1,TRBV19,NA,TRBJ1-6,TGTGCCAGTAGTTCCCGGACAGGGGGCAGGGGATCACCCCTCCACTTT,CASSSRTGGRGSPLHF
TRBD2,TRBV7-8,once,TRBJ2-5,TGTGCCAGCAGCTTAGGTGATCTAGCGGGGGGGCAAGAGACCCAGTACTTC,CASSLGDLAGGQETQYF
NA,TRBV28,NA,TRBJ2-2,TGTGCCAGCAACCCTGGACAGCGAACGAACACCGGGGAGCTGTTTTTT,CASNPGQRTNTGELFF
TRBD2,TRBV27,NA,TRBJ2-2,TGTGCCAGCAGTTTATCCGCTAGCGGGGGGATCACCGGGGAGCTGTTTTTT,CASSLSASGGITGELFF
TRBD1,TRBV4-2,NA,TRBJ1-4,TGTGCCAGCAGCCCCATTTGGGCACCGGGACAGGGGCGAAAAAATGAAAAACTGTTTTTT,CASSPIWAPGQGRKNEKLFF
TRBD2,TRBV6-2/TRBV6-3,NA,TRBJ2-3,TGTGCCAGCAGTTACAGGAGCGGGGGGGCGAGAGATACGCAGTATTTT,CASSYRSGGARDTQYF
NA,TRBV29-1,NA,TRBJ1-2,TGCAGCGCCCAAACACAGGGCTGGGGTGGCTACACCTTC,CSAQTQGWGGYTF
NA,TRBV6-5,NA,TRBJ1-6,TGTGCCAGCAGTTTTAGCTCCTATAATTCACCCCTCCACTTT,CASSFSSYNSPLHF
NA,TRBV18,NA,TRBJ2-5,TGTGCCAGCTCACCACTCTCCCAAGAGACCCAGTACTTC,CASSPLSQETQYF
NA,TRBV24-1,NA,TRBJ2-2,TGTGCCACCAGTGATTTCGGCACCGGGGAGCTGTTTTTT,CATSDFGTGELFF
NA,TRBV5-4,NA,TRBJ1-2,TGTGCCAGCAGCTTGATCGGCACCGAGGACACCTTC,CASSLIGTEDTF
NA,TRBV7-9,NA,TRBJ1-2,TGTGCCAGCAGCGAGGCTATACGGGATTATGGCTACACCTTC,CASSEAIRDYGYTF
NA,TRBV5-1,NA,TRBJ1-1,TGCGCCAGCAAAACCAGGGTGAACACTGAAGCTTTCTTT,CASKTRVNTEAFF
NA,TRBV6-5,NA,TRBJ1-2,TGTGCCAGCAGACTAAGCCAAAACTATGGCTACACCTTC,CASRLSQNYGYTF
NA,TRBV13,once,TRBJ1-4,TGTGCCAGCAGCTCCGCCGGACAGTTTAATGAAAAACTGTTTTTT,CASSSAGQFNEKLFF
NA,TRBV19,NA,TRBJ1-1,TGTGCCAGTAGTATTCCCTATCGGGATGAAGCTTTCTTT,CASSIPYRDEAFF
NA,TRBV11-2,NA,TRBJ2-2,TGTGCCAGCAGCGCCAGAGGTACAAAGAACACCGGGGAGCTGTTTTTT,CASSARGTKNTGELFF
NA,TRBV16,NA,TRBJ1-3,TGTGCCAGCAGCCTGAACAGAAACACCATATATTTT,CASSLNRNTIYF
NA,TRBV15,NA,TRBJ1-1,TGTGCCACCAGCAGAGATCAGGGGATAACTGAAGCTTTCTTT,CATSRDQGITEAFF
TRBD1,TRBV5-1,NA,TRBJ1-3,TGCGCCAGCAGCTCCGGGACAGTACTAGACTTAAACACCATATATTTT,CASSSGTVLDLNTIYF
NA,TRBV5-1,NA,TRBJ2-3,TGCGCCAGCAGCTTGGCGCGGTCAGATACGCAGTATTTT,CASSLARSDTQYF
TRBD2,TRBV5-1,NA,TRBJ2-1,TGCGCCAGCAGCCGCGGGGGGGCCTCAAATGAGCAGTTCTTC,CASSRGGASNEQFF
NA,TRBV4-3,NA,TRBJ1-1,TGCGCCAGCAGCCAAGGCAGGGGTGTTCCTGAAGCTTTCTTT,CASSQGRGVPEAFF
TRBD2,TRBV18,NA,TRBJ2-2,TGTGCCAGCTCTCGGGGACTAGCGACCGGGGAGCTGTTTTTT,CASSRGLATGELFF
NA,TRBV19,once,TRBJ2-7,TGTGCCAGTAGGTGGAAAACAGGGGGGGACTACGAGCAGTACTTC,CASRWKTGGDYEQYF
NA,TRBV3-1/TRBV3-2,NA,TRBJ1-1,TGTGCCAGCAGCCAAGGGCCCACCAACACTGAAGCTTTCTTT,CASSQGPTNTEAFF
NA,TRBV2,once,TRBJ1-1,TGTGCCAGCAGTGAATGGGGCAGGGTGGGGACTGAAGCTTTCTTT,CASSEWGRVGTEAFF
NA,TRBV7-9,once,TRBJ1-2,TGTGCCAGCAGCTCCTGGCGCGGGAACTATGGCTACACCTTC,CASSSWRGNYGYTF
NA,TRBV19,NA,TRBJ1-3,TGTGCCAGTAGTGTAATAAGATGGGCAGGGGACTCTGGAAACACCATATATTTT,CASSVIRWAGDSGNTIYF
TRBD2,TRBV10-1,NA,TRBJ2-7,TGCGCCAGCAGTGAGTCGACTAGCGGGAAGCAGTACTTC,CASSESTSGKQYF
NA,TRBV11-2,once,TRBJ2-5,TGTGCCAGCAGCCCTTGGCTAGTCACAGAGACCCAGTACTTC,CASSPWLVTETQYF
TRBD1,TRBV19,NA,TRBJ1-5,TGTGCCAGTACCTGGAGGAGGGGGCGGGATAGCAATCAGCCCCAGCATTTT,CASTWRRGRDSNQPQHF
TRBD1,TRBV18,NA,TRBJ2-3,TGTGCCAGCTCACCCGGGACAGGGGGCTCGGCAGATACGCAGTATTTT,CASSPGTGGSADTQYF
NA,TRBV7-9,NA,TRBJ1-1,TGTGCCAGCAGCCCCCGGGGAGGCCCGAACACTGAAGCTTTCTTT,CASSPRGGPNTEAFF
TRBD1,TRBV3-1/TRBV3-2,NA,TRBJ2-1,TGTGCCAGCAGCTACACAGGGGAAAATGAGCAGTTCTTC,CASSYTGENEQFF